This T cell receptor beta chain was sequenced for a study of T cell repertoires in cytomegalovirus infection (dated by TCRdb to the late 2010s). For the study in its entirety: Alongside well-studied HLA-B-restricted epitopes, the peptide stimulations were aimed at recently identified HLA-C-restricted CMV epitopes, whose presentation resists viral immunomodulation. Because public TCR beta signatures pointed to carriage of CMV infection together with the matching HLA type, the HLA type of each donor mattered for the analysis. What the authors observed across the whole study: Cumulative frequency of public TCR beta family members discriminated carriers of CMV infection plus the relevant HLA type in this cohort and an independent 352-donor cohort. The ex vivo response was dominated by HLA-C-restricted CMV-specific TCR beta clonotypes, which also provided the single most frequent clonotype in two of eight donors.

Sequencing took place on an Illumina HiSeq 1500. The raw public reads went through TCRdb reprocessing: fastp at Q25, MiXCR clone calling, in-frame beta chains kept. Entries are consolidated by CDR3 protein sequence, retaining the most common genes and DNA. Within this sample are about 740,000 distinct CDR3 sequences, with 30% to 40% of them counted one time only. The ten largest clones take up roughly 18% of the sample. In this sample, this clonotype turned up a few times. Its antigen specificity is not known. No base-level quality is on record; no much larger clone is a single base apart. The treatment or condition label corresponds to: in vitro stimulation with specific CMV peptide epitopes to enrich CMV-specific T cells. The germline V gene encodes CDR1 SGHTA and CDR2 FQGNSA. The trim is 2 bases for V and 4 bases for J, with a gap of 7 bases between the germline ends. The CDR3, from cysteine to phenylalanine, totals 13 residues. The retained sequence is limited to the CDR3, 39 bases, with the frame set at the first base.

This chain joins TRBV7-2 to TRBJ2-3, with the D gene uncertain. The TCR originated in a human donor in good health (CMV status not recorded). Some clones in this sample may be carry-over from other donors' samples. Here the sequenced sample was cultured PBMCs, taken from culture after CMV antigen stimulation. The CDR3 region reads CASSLISPDTQYF. The bases are TGTGCCAGCAGCTTAATTAGTCCAGATACGCAGTATTTT.